Following are 27 T cell receptor beta chains from one sample sequenced in a study of shared clonotypes between healthy human individuals. The assay was immunoSEQ multiplex PCR, and TCRdb's table has in-frame clones only and misses some. Seen here are over a million clones, 98% to 99% observed once, and the top ten hold about 0.4%. The sequenced material came from naive CD4+ T cells sorted from blood. The subset is: CD45RA+ positively selected. The receptors were gathered from a man aged 30 to 39 in good health.

The chain recombines TRBV7-8 with TRBJ2-7; 8 nucleotides align to TRBD2. The V gene's germline CDR1 is SGHVS and CDR2 FQNEAQ. The trim removed 4 bases at V and 0 bases at J, leaving 11 bases unmatched. The CDR3 consists of 17 residues. The CDR3, as DNA: TGTGCCAGCAGCTCCTCGTTGGCGGGAGGACTCTCCTACGAGCAGTACTTC. Its protein product is CASSSSLAGGLSYEQYF.

The chain combines TRBV6-5 with TRBJ2-7; 7 bases map to TRBD2. With V trimmed by 0 bases and J by 5 bases, 10 bases remained unmatched. The germline V gene encodes CDR1 MNHEY and CDR2 SVGAGI. The CDR3 loop spans 16 amino acids. CDR3 coding DNA: TGTGCCAGCAGTTACTCTTGGGCGGGAGTAGCCCACGAGCAGTACTTC. Translated, it gives CASSYSWAGVAHEQYF.

This rearrangement joins TRBV5-1 to TRBJ1-4; 9 nucleotides match TRBD1. Germline CDR1 reads SGHRS; CDR2 reads YFSETQ. Trimming removed 4 bases from V and 8 bases from J; junction bases left unmatched: 6. The CDR3 totals 14 residues. This chain's CDR3 is CASSQGQGGEKLFF. The CDR3, as DNA: TGCGCCAGCAGCCAGGGACAGGGCGGCGAAAAACTGTTTTTT.

About this clone: Compared with germline, one end of the junction differs, possibly owing to a read error. This sequence joins TRBV27 and TRBJ2-1, with D perhaps TRBD2 (6 bases). Germline V gives CDR1 MNHEY, CDR2 SMNVEV (reference sequence). This CDR3 has 17 amino acids. CDR3 protein: CASSFRFRLVSHNEQFF. CDR3 coding DNA: TGTGCCAGCAGTTTCCGGTTTCGACTAGTCTCCCACAATGAGCAGTTCTTC.

This clone appeared once. The chain is built from TRBV4-1 and TRBJ2-7, with D possibly being TRBD1 (8 bases). Germline values: CDR1 MGHRA, CDR2 YSYEKL. The CDR3 is 13 residues long. The V end was cut by 11 bases, the J end by 5 bases, with 19 bases between. The chain's CDR3 is CASRGREKHEQYF. The CDR3 region has the DNA TGCGCCTCCAGGGGGCGGGAGAAGCACGAGCAGTACTTC.

V usage is TRBV6-5 and J usage is TRBJ1-1, with 9 bases lining up with TRBD1. Germline trimming cut 2 bases from V and 4 bases from J; bases unmatched to any gene: 8. Per the germline V gene, CDR1 is MNHEY and CDR2 is SVGAGI. CDR3 size: 16 residues. In DNA form, the CDR3 reads TGTGCCAGCAGTTACGCCCCCGGGACAGGGCGCACTGAAGCTTTCTTT. This translates into CASSYAPGTGRTEAFF.

As to this clone: Other DNA sequences in this specimen translate into the identical CDR3. The V call is TRBV5-1, the J call TRBJ1-1; D ambiguous. The CDR3 covers 13 residues. Trimming left V 1 base short and J 1 base short, with 5 bases between. CDR1 SGHRS and CDR2 YFSETQ come from the germline V gene. The DNA of the CDR3 is TGCGCCAGCAGCTTGCGGCAGAACACTGAAGCTTTCTTT. This encodes CASSLRQNTEAFF.

The rearrangement joins TRBV5-8 to TRBJ2-3; weak D call: TRBD2 (5 bases). V was trimmed by 1 base and J by 3 bases, leaving 15 bases between them. This CDR3 has 16 residues. Per the germline V gene, CDR1 is SGHTS and CDR2 is YDEGEE. CDR3 sequence reads: CASSLRPGIGTDTQYF. The DNA for the CDR3 is TGTGCCAGCAGCTTGCGGCCGGGGATAGGAACAGATACGCAGTATTTT.

V and J are TRBV9 and TRBJ2-7; the D gene is possibly TRBD1 (6 bases). Germline V gene data show CDR1 as SGDLS and CDR2 as YYNGEE. This CDR3 contains 15 residues. V lost 2 bases, J lost 0 bases, and 12 bases lay in between. Here the CDR3 reads CASSVTGTSSYEQYF. The DNA for the CDR3 is TGTGCCAGCAGCGTCACAGGGACCAGCTCCTACGAGCAGTACTTC.

CDR3 coding DNA: TGTGCCAGCAGCTACAAACCGGGACCTCCAGGCAATGAGCAGTTCTTC. Its translation: CASSYKPGPPGNEQFF. This chain uses TRBV11-3 with TRBJ2-1; D is perhaps TRBD1 or TRBD2 (5 bases each). CDR1 and CDR2 (germline): SGHNT, YENEEA. CDR3 length: 16 amino acids. The germline V and J ends were trimmed by 4 bases and 6 bases, with 19 bases remaining between them. Supplemented by reference TRBV11-3 and TRBJ2-1, the full variable domain reads EAGVVQSPRYKIIEKKQPVAFWCNPISGHNTLYWYLQNLGQGPELLIRYENEEAVDDSQLPKDRFSAERLKGVDSTLKIQPAELGDSAVYLCASSYKPGPPGNEQFFGPGTRLTVL.

The chain uses TRBV9 and TRBJ2-1; TRBD2 matches at 8 bases. V was pared by 3 bases and J by 8 bases, with 16 bases of the junction left unmatched. The CDR3 sequence is 17 residues long. Germline-derived CDR1 and CDR2 are SGDLS and YYNGEE. The CDR3 reads CASSETRGSGAVDEQFF. CDR3 sequence (DNA): TGTGCCAGCAGCGAGACTCGAGGTAGCGGGGCCGTCGATGAGCAGTTCTTC.

The chain carries TRBV7-9 and TRBJ2-1, with D perhaps TRBD2 (6 bases). The CDR3 is 13 amino acids. V lost 0 bases and J lost 9, with 9 bases in between. Germline CDR1 is SEHNR and CDR2 is FQNEAQ (reference sequence). This chain's CDR3 is CASSLAGEAEQFF. The CDR3 DNA follows: TGTGCCAGCAGCTTAGCAGGGGAGGCTGAGCAGTTCTTC.

This sequence joins TRBV18 and TRBJ2-1, with 11 bases that match TRBD2. Germline V gene data show CDR1 as KGHSH and CDR2 as LQKENI. The CDR3 has 15 residues. The V gene end was trimmed by 2 bases and the J gene end by 7 bases; junction bases not matched to a gene: 4. CDR3 amino acids: CASSPIAGGLNEQFF. The CDR3 DNA reads TGTGCCAGCTCACCAATAGCGGGAGGGCTTAATGAGCAGTTCTTC.

Only one count was recorded for this clone. The genes are TRBV18 and TRBJ1-4; 12 bases are a match to TRBD1. V gave up 1 base and J gave up 3 bases; unmatched junction bases: 6. The CDR3 sequence is 18 residues long. The germline gives CDR1 KGHSH, CDR2 LQKENI. CDR3 loop: CASSPQGQGAAANEKLFF. The CDR3 DNA follows: TGTGCCAGCTCACCACAGGGACAGGGGGCGGCTGCTAATGAAAAACTGTTTTTT.

This rearrangement joins TRBV7-8 to TRBJ2-7, with D possibly matching TRBD2 (5 bases). V shed 5 bases and J shed 3 bases, with 11 bases lying between them. The CDR3 contains 13 residues. Germline V gene data show CDR1 as SGHVS and CDR2 as FQNEAQ. The chain's CDR3 is CASSHEGHYEQYF. DNA for the CDR3: TGTGCCAGCAGCCACGAGGGCCACTACGAGCAGTACTTC.

This chain uses TRBV28 with TRBJ1-1; D might be TRBD1 (6 bases). Germline loops: CDR1 MDHEN, CDR2 SYDVKM. The length of the CDR3 is 12 residues. Trimming took off 3 bases at V and 7 bases at J, with 9 bases between the two ends. The CDR3 is CASSFGRGEAFF. Written as DNA, the CDR3 is TGTGCCAGCAGTTTCGGCAGGGGTGAAGCTTTCTTT.

This clone was counted a single time. The V and J genes are TRBV29-1 and TRBJ1-3; D perhaps matches TRBD1 (6 bases). Germline V gene data show CDR1 as SQVTM and CDR2 as ANQGSEA. Deletions cut 4 bases from V and 4 bases from J, with 8 bases between. The CDR3 is 12 amino acids. CDR3 protein: CSVAGDGNTIYF. CDR3 sequence (DNA): TGCAGCGTTGCAGGGGACGGAAACACCATATATTTT. The whole variable domain, remainder taken from reference TRBV29-1 and TRBJ1-3, is SAVISQKPSRDICQRGTSLTIQCQVDSQVTMMFWYRQQPGQSLTLIATANQGSEATYESGFVIDKFPISRPNLTFSTLTVSNMSPEDSSIYLCSVAGDGNTIYFGEGSWLTVV.

This rearrangement joins TRBV9 to TRBJ1-2; 7 nucleotides line up with TRBD1. CDR1 is SGDLS, CDR2 YYNGEE, per germline. The CDR3 consists of 14 residues. With V trimmed by 2 bases and J by 4 bases, 5 bases remained unmatched. The CDR3 protein is CASSVGGQPYGYTF. The CDR3 bases are TGTGCCAGCAGCGTTGGGGGACAGCCCTATGGCTACACCTTC.

CDR3: CASSRNAYEQYF. The CDR3 region has the DNA TGTGCCAGCAGCCGTAACGCTTACGAGCAGTACTTC. This chain uses TRBV13 with TRBJ2-7; D is unclear. The germline V gene has CDR1 PRHDT and CDR2 FYEKMQ (reference sequence). The CDR3 is 12 residues long. Deletions cut 5 bases from V and 4 bases from J, with 9 bases between. Combining the CDR3 with reference TRBV13 and TRBJ2-7 gives the whole variable domain AAGVIQSPRHLIKEKRETATLKCYPIPRHDTVYWYQQGPGQDPQFLISFYEKMQSDKGSIPDRFSAQQFSDYHSELNMSSLELGDSALYFCASSRNAYEQYFGPGTRLTVT.

The chain couples TRBV7-9 to TRBJ2-2, with D perhaps being TRBD1 or TRBD2 (5 bases each). This CDR3 spans 15 amino acids. V was clipped by 8 bases and J by 2 bases, with 15 bases between them. Germline V gene data show CDR1 as SEHNR and CDR2 as FQNEAQ (reference sequence). In DNA, the CDR3 is TGTGCCAGCGGCCCTGGGACCTTAAACACCGGGGAGCTGTTTTTT. Its protein is CASGPGTLNTGELFF.

The chain recombines TRBV30 with TRBJ1-1, with D perhaps matching TRBD1 (6 bases). This CDR3 contains 13 residues. V lost 3 bases and J 3 bases, leaving 11 bases between the germline ends. CDR1 is GTSNPN and CDR2 is SVGIG in the germline V gene (reference sequence). CDR3 region: CAWSRTGYTEAFF. CDR3 bases: TGTGCCTGGAGCCGCACAGGGTACACTGAAGCTTTCTTT.

The V and J genes are TRBV9 and TRBJ2-7; TRBD2 might be the D (6 bases). Germline CDR1 SGDLS, CDR2 YYNGEE. The CDR3 covers 14 residues. Trimming left V 4 bases short and J 2 bases short, with 13 bases between. This chain's CDR3 is CASSPDAGPYEQYF. The CDR3 nucleotides are TGTGCCAGCAGCCCCGATGCGGGGCCCTACGAGCAGTACTTC.

The chain employs TRBV5-1 and TRBJ2-5; D possibly uses TRBD1 or TRBD2 (5 bases each). Germline V gives CDR1 SGHRS, CDR2 YFSETQ. Deletions cut 6 bases from V and 2 bases from J, with 20 bases between. The CDR3 totals 16 residues. CDR3 in DNA: TGCGCCAGCACCCTGGCGCAGGTGGGACCGCAAGAGACCCAGTACTTC. The encoded protein is CASTLAQVGPQETQYF.

The rearrangement joins TRBV10-3 to TRBJ2-2; tentative D call: TRBD2 (5 bases). V gave up 4 bases and J gave up 4 bases, with 13 bases separating them. The germline V gene has CDR1 ENHRY and CDR2 SYGVKD. This CDR3 is built from 15 residues. CDR3 region: CAISVSGGGTGELFF. The DNA for the CDR3 is TGTGCCATCAGTGTGAGCGGAGGAGGCACCGGGGAGCTGTTTTTT.

This clone turned up a few times. The chain couples TRBV7-8 to TRBJ2-7; 8 bases fit TRBD1. The germline CDR1 and CDR2 sequences are SGHVS and FQNEAQ. V dropped 5 bases and J dropped 6; count of bases not matched to a gene: 12. CDR3 length: 15 residues. CDR3 region: CASSILDGGTGEQYF. The CDR3 nucleotides read TGTGCCAGCAGCATATTGGATGGGGGGACAGGCGAGCAGTACTTC.

The chain uses TRBV5-6 and TRBJ2-1; 7 bases map to TRBD2. This CDR3 region has 19 residues. Trimming took 4 bases from V and 1 from J; bases not matched to a gene: 17. Germline values: CDR1 SGHDT, CDR2 YYEEEE. CDR3 nucleotides: TGTGCCAGCAGCCGGCGGGCTAGCGGAGTCGGTTGGTCCTACAATGAGCAGTTCTTC. Its protein product is CASSRRASGVGWSYNEQFF.

This clone was detected only once. V and J are TRBV29-1 and TRBJ1-2, with D hard to call. CDR1 is SQVTM, CDR2 ANQGSEA, per germline. Trimming pared 7 bases from V and 2 bases from J, leaving 8 bases between. The CDR3 runs 11 residues. CDR3 bases: TGCAGCGCACAGATCAACTATGGCTACACCTTC. Translation: CSAQINYGYTF.